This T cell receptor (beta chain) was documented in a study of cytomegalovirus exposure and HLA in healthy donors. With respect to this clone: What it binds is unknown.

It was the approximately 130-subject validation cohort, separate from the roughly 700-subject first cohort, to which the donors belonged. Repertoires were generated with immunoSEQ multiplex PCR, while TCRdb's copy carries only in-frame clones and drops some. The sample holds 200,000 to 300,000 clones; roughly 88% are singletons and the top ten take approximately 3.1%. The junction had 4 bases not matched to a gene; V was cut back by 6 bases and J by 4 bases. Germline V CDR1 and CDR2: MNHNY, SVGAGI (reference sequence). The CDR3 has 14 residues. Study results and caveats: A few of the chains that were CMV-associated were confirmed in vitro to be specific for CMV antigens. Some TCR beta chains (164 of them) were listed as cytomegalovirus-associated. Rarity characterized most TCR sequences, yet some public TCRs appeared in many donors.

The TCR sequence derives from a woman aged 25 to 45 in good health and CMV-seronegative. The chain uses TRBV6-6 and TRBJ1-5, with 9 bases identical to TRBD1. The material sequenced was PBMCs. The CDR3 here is CASRGQGANQPQHF. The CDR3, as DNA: TGTGCCAGCAGGGGACAGGGAGCTAATCAGCCCCAGCATTTT.